This is a list of T cell receptor beta chains from one sample in a study of cytomegalovirus exposure and HLA in healthy donors. Sequencing was performed with immunoSEQ multiplex PCR; in TCRdb, only in-frame clones are kept and a portion is missing. Of over 95,000 clones in the sample, 70% to 80% are singletons; the top ten hold approximately 5%. Specimen: PBMCs. All receptors come from a woman in her 30s in good health and CMV-seropositive. Each CDR3 is given with its conserved first and last residue. Each record gives: V gene, J gene, clone size, D gene, CDR3 protein, CDR3 DNA. A D gene is named only where the DNA matches it firmly. Size values are once, few and many counts, or a class for expanded clones, and some rows have none.

>TRBV9|TRBJ2-2|.|TRBD1
CASSADRTNTGELFF
TGTGCCAGCAGCGCGGACAGGACGAACACCGGGGAGCTGTTTTTT
>TRBV5-1|TRBJ2-7|once|TRBD1
CASSSRQGLTEDEQYF
TGCGCCAGCAGCTCCCGACAGGGGTTAACCGAGGACGAGCAGTACTTC
>TRBV7-9|TRBJ1-2|once|TRBD1
CASSFRDRAQGYTF
TGTGCCAGCAGCTTCCGGGACAGGGCCCAGGGCTACACCTTC
>TRBV5-1|TRBJ2-5|.|TRBD1
CASSIRQGGGETQYF
TGCGCCAGCAGCATACGACAGGGTGGTGGGGAGACCCAGTACTTC
>TRBV30|TRBJ2-1|.|TRBD2
CAWSGETGGRYNEQFF
TGTGCCTGGAGTGGGGAGACGGGGGGAAGATACAATGAGCAGTTCTTC
>TRBV2|TRBJ2-5|once|.
CASRAGVGQETQYF
TGTGCCAGCAGGGCAGGGGTGGGCCAAGAGACCCAGTACTTC
>TRBV18|TRBJ2-7|.|TRBD1
CASSPPGQGAYEQYF
TGTGCCAGCTCACCACCGGGACAGGGGGCCTACGAGCAGTACTTC
>TRBV7-3|TRBJ2-2|.|.
CASSLGGIPPGYTGELFF
TGTGCCAGCAGCTTAGGCGGGATTCCCCCGGGGTACACCGGGGAGCTGTTTTTT
>TRBV7-9|TRBJ1-1|.|.
CASSLVDWAEAFF
TGTGCCAGCAGCTTAGTCGACTGGGCTGAAGCTTTCTTT
>TRBV19|TRBJ2-3|once|TRBD2
CASSIAGGLAGLETDTQYF
TGTGCCAGTAGTATAGCTGGGGGACTAGCGGGATTGGAGACAGATACGCAGTATTTT
>TRBV5-1|TRBJ1-1|.|TRBD1
CASRLTGNPEAFF
TGCGCCAGCAGGCTGACAGGGAACCCTGAAGCTTTCTTT
>TRBV11-2|TRBJ2-7|.|TRBD2
CASGPPGGVLYEQYF
TGTGCCAGCGGCCCCCCGGGGGGGGTCCTCTACGAGCAGTACTTC
>TRBV19|TRBJ2-7|once|TRBD1
CASSSPRDRGTYEQYF
TGTGCCAGTAGTAGCCCCCGGGACAGGGGAACCTACGAGCAGTACTTC
>TRBV5-1|TRBJ2-3|.|TRBD1
CASSLMAGGADTQYF
TGCGCCAGCAGCTTGATGGCAGGGGGCGCAGATACGCAGTATTTT
>TRBV19|TRBJ1-1|.|TRBD1
CASVDRGRLTEAFF
TGTGCCAGTGTGGACAGGGGGCGGTTGACTGAAGCTTTCTTT
>TRBV2|TRBJ2-1|.|.
CASKIFGRQRDITYNEQFF
TGTGCCAGCAAAATTTTTGGGAGACAACGGGACATTACTTACAATGAGCAGTTCTTC
>TRBV5-4|TRBJ1-4|few|.
CASSSEVGSNEKLFF
TGTGCCAGCAGCTCGGAGGTCGGGTCTAATGAAAAACTGTTTTTT
>TRBV6-5|TRBJ1-1|.|.
CASADSLLNTEAFF
TGTGCCAGCGCCGACAGTTTATTGAACACTGAAGCTTTCTTT
>TRBV7-6|TRBJ2-1|.|TRBD1
CASSSLGQASHEQFF
TGTGCCAGCAGCTCCCTGGGACAGGCCAGTCATGAGCAGTTCTTC
>TRBV27|TRBJ2-7|few|TRBD2
CASSASGWGSYEQYF
TGTGCCAGCAGTGCTAGCGGATGGGGCTCCTACGAGCAGTACTTC
>TRBV6-1|TRBJ1-1|.|TRBD1
CASIAGTGETEAFF
TGTGCCAGCATTGCCGGGACAGGGGAGACTGAAGCTTTCTTT
>TRBV27|TRBJ2-7|.|TRBD2
CASSFISGRTYEQYF
TGTGCCAGCAGTTTCATTAGCGGGAGGACATACGAGCAGTACTTC
>TRBV27|TRBJ1-2|.|.
CASSLTGPEGYTF
TGTGCCAGCAGTTTAACAGGCCCCGAGGGCTACACCTTC
>TRBV5-1|TRBJ1-1|.|TRBD1
CASSLDDRGLNTEAFF
TGCGCCAGCAGCTTGGATGACAGGGGGTTGAACACTGAAGCTTTCTTT
>TRBV4-1|TRBJ1-5|.|TRBD1
CASSQETGGNQPQHF
TGCGCCAGCAGCCAAGAAACAGGGGGCAATCAGCCCCAGCATTTT
>TRBV27|TRBJ2-2|.|.
CASSFSVQTGELFF
TGTGCCAGCAGTTTCTCGGTCCAAACCGGGGAGCTGTTTTTT
>TRBV19|TRBJ2-7|.|TRBD1
CASSLLGQANEQYF
TGTGCCAGTAGCCTCCTGGGACAGGCTAACGAGCAGTACTTC
>TRBV11-3|TRBJ2-2|.|TRBD1
CASTGGANTGELFF
TGTGCCAGCACAGGGGGCGCAAACACCGGGGAGCTGTTTTTT
>TRBV29-1|TRBJ2-7|.|.
CSAARGATYEQYF
TGCAGCGCCGCCCGTGGGGCTACCTACGAGCAGTACTTC
>TRBV6-6|TRBJ2-5|.|TRBD1
CASSSTDRGGGETQYF
TGTGCCAGCAGTTCCACGGACAGGGGTGGTGGAGAGACCCAGTACTTC
>TRBV19|TRBJ2-2|.|TRBD2
CASTQVGLSGSETGELFF
TGTGCCAGTACCCAGGTCGGCCTTAGCGGGAGTGAGACCGGGGAGCTGTTTTTT
>TRBV29-1|TRBJ1-4|.|TRBD1
CSPTQDRSSTNEKLFF
TGCAGCCCAACCCAGGACAGGTCGTCAACTAATGAAAAACTGTTTTTT
>TRBV6-5|TRBJ1-2|few|.
CASSYYSTSTTQGYTF
TGTGCCAGCAGTTACTACTCCACCTCGACAACGCAGGGCTACACCTTC
>TRBV28|TRBJ1-5|.|.
CASSLAGQPQHF
TGTGCCAGCAGTTTAGCCGGGCAGCCCCAGCATTTT
>TRBV6-1|TRBJ1-1|few|TRBD1
CAIGQVRTEAFF
TGTGCCATAGGACAGGTTCGAACTGAAGCTTTCTTT
>TRBV18|TRBJ1-3|.|.
CASGGNSGNTIYF
TGTGCCAGCGGCGGTAACTCTGGAAACACCATATATTTT
>TRBV30|TRBJ2-7|.|.
CAWSAMGAEQYF
TGTGCCTGGAGTGCTATGGGGGCCGAGCAGTACTTC
>TRBV18|TRBJ1-5|.|.
CASSPLGAVGNQPQHF
TGTGCCAGCTCACCCCTGGGGGCAGTCGGCAATCAGCCCCAGCATTTT
>TRBV2|TRBJ1-5|.|.
CASSERFSNQPQHF
TGTGCCAGCAGTGAGAGGTTTAGCAATCAGCCCCAGCATTTT
>TRBV7-9|TRBJ1-2|.|TRBD1
CSSSLVTSGGTF
TGTTCCAGCAGCTTAGTTACATCAGGGGGCACCTTC